The rows below give T cell receptor beta chains drawn from one sample of a study of shared clonotypes between healthy human individuals. Clones were sequenced by immunoSEQ multiplex PCR, and TCRdb holds only the in-frame ones, with some missing. The sample carries a few million clones, approximately 93% recorded once. Input material: naive CD4+ T cells from PBMCs. These receptors were obtained from a man between 18 and 35 years old in good health. Some clones in this sample may be carry-over from other donors' samples. CDR3s include the opening cysteine and the closing phenylalanine or tryptophan. The order of the fields is J gene, V gene, clone size, D gene, CDR3 protein, CDR3 DNA. The D gene is left open where the match is weak. Rows give clone size only sometimes, using once, few, many, or a class for an expanded clone.

j_gene: TRBJ1-2
v_gene: TRBV6-5
abundance: NA
d_gene: NA
CDR3aa: CASSGSNYGYTF
CDR3nt: TGTGCCAGCAGCGGGTCTAACTATGGCTACACCTTC

j_gene: TRBJ1-2
v_gene: TRBV5-1
abundance: NA
d_gene: NA
CDR3aa: CASSIGPLPNYGYTF
CDR3nt: TGCGCCAGCAGCATCGGGCCTCTACCCAACTATGGCTACACCTTC

j_gene: TRBJ2-7
v_gene: TRBV5-1
abundance: NA
d_gene: NA
CDR3aa: CASSFSAATYEQYF
CDR3nt: TGCGCCAGCAGCTTCTCGGCAGCCACCTACGAGCAGTACTTC

j_gene: TRBJ1-1
v_gene: TRBV29-1
abundance: NA
d_gene: NA
CDR3aa: CSVEQDPNTEAFF
CDR3nt: TGCAGCGTAGAACAGGACCCGAACACTGAAGCTTTCTTT

j_gene: TRBJ2-3
v_gene: TRBV9
abundance: NA
d_gene: NA
CDR3aa: CASSEPGAVSDTQYF
CDR3nt: TGTGCCAGCAGCGAGCCCGGAGCCGTTAGCGATACGCAGTATTTT

j_gene: TRBJ1-1
v_gene: TRBV28
abundance: NA
d_gene: TRBD1
CDR3aa: CASSGSGGGMYTEAFF
CDR3nt: TGTGCCAGCAGTGGGTCGGGAGGGGGCATGTACACTGAAGCTTTCTTT

j_gene: TRBJ2-7
v_gene: TRBV28
abundance: NA
d_gene: TRBD2
CDR3aa: CASSTRTSGRDEQYF
CDR3nt: TGTGCCAGCAGTACCCGGACTAGCGGGAGAGACGAGCAGTACTTC

j_gene: TRBJ2-5
v_gene: TRBV4-2
abundance: NA
d_gene: TRBD2
CDR3aa: CASSRKPVAGAQETQYF
CDR3nt: TGTGCCAGCAGCCGGAAGCCTGTAGCGGGAGCACAAGAGACCCAGTACTTC

j_gene: TRBJ1-2
v_gene: TRBV29-1
abundance: NA
d_gene: NA
CDR3aa: CSVVLPANYGYTF
CDR3nt: TGCAGCGTTGTCTTACCAGCTAACTATGGCTACACCTTC

j_gene: TRBJ2-2
v_gene: TRBV5-4
abundance: NA
d_gene: NA
CDR3aa: CASSGGRGSFTGELFF
CDR3nt: TGTGCCAGCAGTGGGGGCAGGGGAAGTTTCACCGGGGAGCTGTTTTTT

j_gene: TRBJ1-1
v_gene: TRBV6-1
abundance: NA
d_gene: NA
CDR3aa: CASSFDGNTEAFF
CDR3nt: TGTGCCAGCAGTTTTGACGGGAACACTGAAGCTTTCTTT

j_gene: TRBJ2-1
v_gene: TRBV29-1
abundance: NA
d_gene: NA
CDR3aa: CSVEGRLSNEQFF
CDR3nt: TGCAGCGTTGAAGGGCGGCTTTCAAATGAGCAGTTCTTC

j_gene: TRBJ2-7
v_gene: TRBV15
abundance: NA
d_gene: NA
CDR3aa: CATSRERVLSYEQYF
CDR3nt: TGTGCCACCAGCAGAGAGAGGGTCCTCTCCTACGAGCAGTACTTC

j_gene: TRBJ1-5
v_gene: TRBV19
abundance: NA
d_gene: NA
CDR3aa: CASSIVSPTGNQPQHF
CDR3nt: TGTGCCAGTAGTATAGTGAGCCCTACGGGCAATCAGCCCCAGCATTTT

j_gene: TRBJ2-7
v_gene: TRBV4-3
abundance: NA
d_gene: TRBD2
CDR3aa: CASSHVGEGSSYEQYF
CDR3nt: TGCGCCAGCAGCCACGTAGGGGAGGGGTCCTCCTACGAGCAGTACTTC

j_gene: TRBJ2-5
v_gene: TRBV7-3
abundance: NA
d_gene: TRBD2
CDR3aa: CASSLGLAGNQETQYF
CDR3nt: TGTGCCAGCAGCTTAGGACTAGCGGGGAACCAAGAGACCCAGTACTTC

j_gene: TRBJ2-1
v_gene: TRBV7-6
abundance: NA
d_gene: NA
CDR3aa: CASSFQLTNPYNEQFF
CDR3nt: TGTGCCAGCAGCTTCCAGTTAACGAACCCTTACAATGAGCAGTTCTTC

j_gene: TRBJ2-3
v_gene: TRBV5-1
abundance: once
d_gene: NA
CDR3aa: CASSFLNPGLRADTQYF
CDR3nt: TGCGCCAGCAGCTTCCTCAACCCTGGTCTGAGGGCAGATACGCAGTATTTT

j_gene: TRBJ2-1
v_gene: TRBV27
abundance: NA
d_gene: NA
CDR3aa: CASSLFGLPISYNEQFF
CDR3nt: TGTGCCAGCAGTTTATTCGGTCTGCCGATCTCCTACAATGAGCAGTTCTTC

j_gene: TRBJ2-5
v_gene: TRBV28
abundance: NA
d_gene: NA
CDR3aa: CASSLRRIRGYQETQYF
CDR3nt: TGTGCCAGCAGTTTACGCAGGATAAGAGGGTACCAAGAGACCCAGTACTTC

j_gene: TRBJ2-1
v_gene: TRBV7-9
abundance: once
d_gene: NA
CDR3aa: CASSLTISRAVVDNEQFF
CDR3nt: TGTGCCAGCAGCTTAACCATATCCAGGGCCGTAGTTGACAATGAGCAGTTCTTC

j_gene: TRBJ2-1
v_gene: TRBV4-1
abundance: NA
d_gene: TRBD2
CDR3aa: CASSQSPGLVPGEQFF
CDR3nt: TGCGCCAGCAGCCAGTCCCCGGGACTAGTGCCAGGGGAGCAGTTCTTC

j_gene: TRBJ2-7
v_gene: TRBV2
abundance: NA
d_gene: NA
CDR3aa: CASSRQETSYEQYF
CDR3nt: TGTGCCAGCAGCCGGCAAGAGACTTCCTACGAGCAGTACTTC

j_gene: TRBJ2-3
v_gene: TRBV6-6
abundance: once
d_gene: NA
CDR3aa: CASGPEDTQYF
CDR3nt: TGTGCCAGCGGTCCGGAGGATACGCAGTATTTT

j_gene: TRBJ2-6
v_gene: TRBV28
abundance: NA
d_gene: TRBD1
CDR3aa: CASSPRDRVASGANVLTF
CDR3nt: TGTGCCAGCAGTCCCCGGGACAGGGTAGCCTCTGGGGCCAACGTCCTGACTTTC

j_gene: TRBJ1-1
v_gene: TRBV27
abundance: NA
d_gene: TRBD1
CDR3aa: CASSLRGTANTEAFF
CDR3nt: TGTGCCAGCAGTTTACGAGGGACAGCTAACACTGAAGCTTTCTTT

j_gene: TRBJ2-5
v_gene: TRBV10-3
abundance: NA
d_gene: NA
CDR3aa: CAISESGLRETQYF
CDR3nt: TGTGCCATCAGTGAGTCGGGGCTGAGGGAGACCCAGTACTTC

j_gene: TRBJ2-7
v_gene: TRBV5-1
abundance: NA
d_gene: NA
CDR3aa: CASSLAGQTYEQYF
CDR3nt: TGCGCCAGCAGCTTGGCCGGACAGACCTACGAGCAGTACTTC

j_gene: TRBJ2-3
v_gene: TRBV7-9
abundance: NA
d_gene: TRBD2
CDR3aa: CASSQTNGLREGSDTQYF
CDR3nt: TGTGCCAGCAGTCAAACAAACGGCTTGCGGGAGGGATCAGATACGCAGTATTTT

j_gene: TRBJ2-7
v_gene: TRBV19
abundance: NA
d_gene: NA
CDR3aa: CASKSAGGSSYEQYF
CDR3nt: TGTGCCAGTAAGTCGGCGGGTGGGTCCTCCTACGAGCAGTACTTC

j_gene: TRBJ2-7
v_gene: TRBV5-1
abundance: NA
d_gene: NA
CDR3aa: CASSLYTGQYEQYF
CDR3nt: TGCGCCAGCAGCTTATATACAGGGCAGTACGAGCAGTACTTC

j_gene: TRBJ1-1
v_gene: TRBV28
abundance: NA
d_gene: NA
CDR3aa: CASSLPDWGAFF
CDR3nt: TGTGCCAGCAGTTTACCGGACTGGGGAGCTTTCTTT

j_gene: TRBJ1-4
v_gene: TRBV7-9
abundance: NA
d_gene: NA
CDR3aa: CASSLGEAAIEKLFF
CDR3nt: TGTGCCAGCAGCTTAGGGGAGGCGGCAATCGAAAAACTGTTTTTT

j_gene: TRBJ2-3
v_gene: TRBV18
abundance: NA
d_gene: NA
CDR3aa: CASSPLGGPTDTQYF
CDR3nt: TGTGCCAGCTCACCATTGGGGGGTCCGACAGATACGCAGTATTTT

j_gene: TRBJ2-4
v_gene: TRBV28
abundance: NA
d_gene: NA
CDR3aa: CASSPLGTGKWGKNIQYF
CDR3nt: TGTGCCAGCAGCCCCCTCGGTACAGGGAAGTGGGGGAAAAACATTCAGTACTTC

j_gene: TRBJ2-1
v_gene: TRBV11-2
abundance: NA
d_gene: NA
CDR3aa: CASSLGGQRTYNEQFF
CDR3nt: TGTGCCAGCAGCTTAGGCGGTCAGCGGACCTACAATGAGCAGTTCTTC

j_gene: TRBJ2-7
v_gene: TRBV7-9
abundance: NA
d_gene: TRBD1
CDR3aa: CASSLGNRGSYEQYF
CDR3nt: TGTGCCAGCAGCTTAGGGAACAGGGGCTCCTACGAGCAGTACTTC

j_gene: TRBJ1-1
v_gene: TRBV5-1
abundance: NA
d_gene: NA
CDR3aa: CASSVLPLGQTNTEAFF
CDR3nt: TGCGCCAGCAGCGTACTCCCCTTGGGCCAAACGAACACTGAAGCTTTCTTT

j_gene: TRBJ2-1
v_gene: TRBV2
abundance: once
d_gene: NA
CDR3aa: CASSGSDLALAGWNEQFF
CDR3nt: TGTGCCAGCAGTGGGAGTGATCTAGCATTAGCCGGTTGGAATGAGCAGTTCTTC

j_gene: TRBJ2-3
v_gene: TRBV30
abundance: NA
d_gene: NA
CDR3aa: CAWSVGGGGTDTQYF
CDR3nt: TGTGCCTGGAGTGTCGGGGGCGGCGGCACAGATACGCAGTATTTT

j_gene: TRBJ1-5
v_gene: TRBV18
abundance: NA
d_gene: NA
CDR3aa: CASSPTGQDQPQHF
CDR3nt: TGTGCCAGCTCACCTACAGGGCAAGACCAGCCCCAGCATTTT

j_gene: TRBJ1-1
v_gene: TRBV5-1
abundance: NA
d_gene: NA
CDR3aa: CASSSADGRRQAFF
CDR3nt: TGCGCCAGCAGCTCCGCGGACGGCAGGCGGCAAGCTTTCTTT

j_gene: TRBJ1-2
v_gene: TRBV10-3
abundance: NA
d_gene: TRBD1
CDR3aa: CAISTDRVYGYTF
CDR3nt: TGTGCCATCAGCACAGACAGGGTCTATGGCTACACCTTC

j_gene: TRBJ2-5
v_gene: TRBV7-9
abundance: once
d_gene: TRBD1
CDR3aa: CASSRGEGQGKETQYF
CDR3nt: TGTGCCAGCAGCCGGGGCGAGGGACAGGGGAAGGAGACCCAGTACTTC

j_gene: TRBJ2-3
v_gene: TRBV29-1
abundance: NA
d_gene: NA
CDR3aa: CSVPTQGDTQYF
CDR3nt: TGCAGCGTTCCTACACAGGGAGATACGCAGTATTTT

j_gene: TRBJ2-1
v_gene: TRBV11-2
abundance: NA
d_gene: NA
CDR3aa: CASSFDRSPDEQFF
CDR3nt: TGTGCCAGCAGCTTCGACAGGAGTCCGGATGAGCAGTTCTTC

j_gene: TRBJ2-5
v_gene: TRBV7-2
abundance: NA
d_gene: TRBD2
CDR3aa: CASSLFLVASGPGTQYF
CDR3nt: TGTGCCAGCAGCTTATTTTTGGTGGCTAGCGGTCCCGGGACCCAGTACTTC

j_gene: TRBJ1-4
v_gene: TRBV27
abundance: NA
d_gene: NA
CDR3aa: CASAGRTNEKLFF
CDR3nt: TGTGCCAGCGCCGGGAGAACTAATGAAAAACTGTTTTTT

j_gene: TRBJ2-1
v_gene: TRBV5-1
abundance: NA
d_gene: NA
CDR3aa: CASSLMATSSYNEQFF
CDR3nt: TGCGCCAGCAGCTTGATGGCGACTAGCTCCTACAATGAGCAGTTCTTC

j_gene: TRBJ2-1
v_gene: TRBV29-1
abundance: once
d_gene: NA
CDR3aa: CSVLGIDEQFF
CDR3nt: TGCAGCGTTTTAGGTATCGATGAGCAGTTCTTC

j_gene: TRBJ2-6
v_gene: TRBV4-3
abundance: NA
d_gene: NA
CDR3aa: CASSQAGGGGTGANVLTF
CDR3nt: TGCGCCAGCAGCCAAGCAGGGGGGGGCGGTACTGGGGCCAACGTCCTGACTTTC

j_gene: TRBJ1-5
v_gene: TRBV7-8
abundance: NA
d_gene: NA
CDR3aa: CASSLRGGDQPQHF
CDR3nt: TGTGCCAGCAGCTTAAGAGGGGGGGATCAGCCCCAGCATTTT

j_gene: TRBJ1-1
v_gene: TRBV28
abundance: NA
d_gene: TRBD1
CDR3aa: CASITGGNTEAFF
CDR3nt: TGTGCCAGCATTACAGGGGGCAACACTGAAGCTTTCTTT

j_gene: TRBJ2-1
v_gene: TRBV2
abundance: NA
d_gene: TRBD1
CDR3aa: CASSGRTGRNEQFF
CDR3nt: TGTGCCAGCAGTGGACGGACAGGGCGGAATGAGCAGTTCTTC

j_gene: TRBJ2-5
v_gene: TRBV5-1
abundance: NA
d_gene: TRBD2
CDR3aa: CASSLDPGGEETQYF
CDR3nt: TGCGCCAGCAGCTTGGACCCCGGGGGGGAGGAGACCCAGTACTTC

j_gene: TRBJ1-5
v_gene: TRBV27
abundance: NA
d_gene: TRBD1
CDR3aa: CASSPGTGSGRQPQHF
CDR3nt: TGTGCCAGCAGTCCTGGGACAGGCTCAGGGAGGCAGCCCCAGCATTTT

j_gene: TRBJ2-2
v_gene: TRBV4-3
abundance: NA
d_gene: NA
CDR3aa: CASSQVVLTGELFF
CDR3nt: TGCGCCAGCAGCCAAGTTGTTCTCACCGGGGAGCTGTTTTTT

j_gene: TRBJ2-1
v_gene: TRBV29-1
abundance: NA
d_gene: TRBD2
CDR3aa: CSVKGLLRGYNEQFF
CDR3nt: TGCAGCGTGAAGGGACTACTAAGAGGGTACAATGAGCAGTTCTTC

j_gene: TRBJ2-1
v_gene: TRBV5-1
abundance: once
d_gene: TRBD2
CDR3aa: CASSLDELVAGPGDEQFF
CDR3nt: TGCGCCAGCAGCTTGGATGAGTTAGTAGCGGGACCCGGGGACGAGCAGTTCTTC